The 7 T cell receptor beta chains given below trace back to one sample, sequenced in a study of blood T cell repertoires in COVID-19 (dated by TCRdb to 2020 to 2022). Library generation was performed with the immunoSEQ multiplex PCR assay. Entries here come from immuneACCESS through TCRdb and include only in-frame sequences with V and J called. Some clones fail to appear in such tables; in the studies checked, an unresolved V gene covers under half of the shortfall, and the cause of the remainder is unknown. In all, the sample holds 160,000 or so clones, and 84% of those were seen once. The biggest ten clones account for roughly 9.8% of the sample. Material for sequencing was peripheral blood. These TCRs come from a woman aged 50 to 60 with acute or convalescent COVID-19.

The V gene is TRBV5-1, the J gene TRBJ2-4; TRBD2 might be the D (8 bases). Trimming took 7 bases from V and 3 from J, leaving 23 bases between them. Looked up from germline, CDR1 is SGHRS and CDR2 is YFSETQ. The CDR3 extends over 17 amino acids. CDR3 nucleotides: TGCGCCAGCCAATCACGGGAGGGGGCGGGCGACAAAAACATTCAGTACTTC. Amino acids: CASQSREGAGDKNIQYF.

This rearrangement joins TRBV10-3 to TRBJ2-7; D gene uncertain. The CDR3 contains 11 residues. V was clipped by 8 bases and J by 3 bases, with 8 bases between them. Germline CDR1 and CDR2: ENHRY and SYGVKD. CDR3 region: CAIRVHYEQYF. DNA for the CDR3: TGTGCCATCCGCGTTCACTACGAGCAGTACTTC.

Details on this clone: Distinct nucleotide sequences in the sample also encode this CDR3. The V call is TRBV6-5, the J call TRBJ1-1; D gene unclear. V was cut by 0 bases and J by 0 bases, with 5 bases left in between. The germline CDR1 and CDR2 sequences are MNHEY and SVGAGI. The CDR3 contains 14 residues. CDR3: CASSYSEMNTEAFF. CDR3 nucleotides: TGTGCCAGCAGTTACTCCGAGATGAACACTGAAGCTTTCTTT.

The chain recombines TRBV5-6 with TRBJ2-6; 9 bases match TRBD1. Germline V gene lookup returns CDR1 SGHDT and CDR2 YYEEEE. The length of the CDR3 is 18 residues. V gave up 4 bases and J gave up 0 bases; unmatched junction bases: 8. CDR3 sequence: CASSLTTGGYSGANVLTF. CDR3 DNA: TGTGCCAGCAGCCTTACGACAGGGGGGTACTCTGGGGCCAACGTCCTGACTTTC.

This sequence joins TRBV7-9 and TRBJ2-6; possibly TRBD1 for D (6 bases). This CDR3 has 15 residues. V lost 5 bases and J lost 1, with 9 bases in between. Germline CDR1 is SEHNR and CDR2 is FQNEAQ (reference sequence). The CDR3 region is CASSPTGSGANVLTF. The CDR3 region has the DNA TGTGCCAGCAGCCCGACAGGATCTGGGGCCAACGTCCTGACTTTC.

CDR3 protein: CASSQDGGGTIADIQYF. CDR3 nucleotide sequence: TGCGCCAGCAGCCAAGACGGCGGGGGCACCATTGCGGACATTCAGTACTTC. The chain is built from TRBV4-1 and TRBJ2-4, with TRBD2 as a possible D gene (7 bases). Trimming shortened V by 0 bases and J by 8 bases, and 20 bases separated the two germline ends. This CDR3 region has 17 residues. Germline assignment: CDR1 MGHRA and CDR2 YSYEKL.

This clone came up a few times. DNA of the CDR3: TGCGCCAGCAGCCCTGAATTAATGGGCGGAGGGGCGTATGGCTACACCTTC. Translated: CASSPELMGGGAYGYTF. This chain links TRBV4-3 with TRBJ1-2, with D possibly matching TRBD1 (5 bases). CDR1 is LGHNA, CDR2 YSLEER, per germline. The V end was cut by 4 bases, the J end by 5 bases, with 23 bases between. The CDR3 consists of 17 residues.